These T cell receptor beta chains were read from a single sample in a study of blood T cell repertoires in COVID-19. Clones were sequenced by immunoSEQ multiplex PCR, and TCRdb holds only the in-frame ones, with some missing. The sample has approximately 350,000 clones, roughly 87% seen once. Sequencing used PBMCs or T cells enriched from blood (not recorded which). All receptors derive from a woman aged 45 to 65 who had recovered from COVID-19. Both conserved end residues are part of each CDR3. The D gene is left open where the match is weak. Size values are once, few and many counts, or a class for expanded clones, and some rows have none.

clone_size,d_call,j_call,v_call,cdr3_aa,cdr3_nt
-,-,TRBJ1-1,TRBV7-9,CASSLESPAKAFF,TGTGCCAGCAGCTTAGAATCTCCCGCTAAAGCTTTCTTT
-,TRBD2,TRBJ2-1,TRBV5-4,CASSLTSGSWNEQFF,TGTGCCAGCAGCTTGACTAGCGGGAGTTGGAATGAGCAGTTCTTC
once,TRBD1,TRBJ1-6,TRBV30,CASSGTGLSSYNSPLHF,TGTGCCTCCTCTGGGACAGGGTTAAGCTCCTATAATTCACCCCTCCACTTT
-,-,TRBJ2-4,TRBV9,CASSVASGGNIQYF,TGTGCCAGCAGCGTAGCATCTGGGGGGAACATTCAGTACTTC
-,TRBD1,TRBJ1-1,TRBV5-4,CASSVDRVLNTEAFF,TGTGCCAGCAGCGTAGACAGGGTTTTGAACACTGAAGCTTTCTTT
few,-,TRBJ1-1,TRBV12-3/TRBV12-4,CASSIQTNTEAFF,TGTGCCAGCTCCATACAGACGAACACTGAAGCTTTCTTT
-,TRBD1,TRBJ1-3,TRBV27,CASSFSGTVSGNTIYF,TGTGCCAGCAGTTTTTCCGGGACAGTCTCTGGAAACACCATATATTTT
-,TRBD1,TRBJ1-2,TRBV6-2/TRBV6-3,CASSPQETGHYGYTF,TGTGCCAGCAGTCCGCAGGAGACAGGGCACTATGGCTACACCTTC
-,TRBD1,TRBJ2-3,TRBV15,CATSPAQGARTDTQYF,TGTGCCACGTCGCCGGCACAGGGGGCTCGCACAGATACGCAGTATTTT
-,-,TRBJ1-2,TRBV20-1,CSASQGHGYTF,TGCAGTGCCAGCCAGGGGCACGGCTACACCTTC
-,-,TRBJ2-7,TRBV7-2,CASSLTSGTPSYEQYF,TGTGCCAGCAGCCTTACCTCCGGGACACCTTCCTACGAGCAGTACTTC
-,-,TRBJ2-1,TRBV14,CASSQDFYRFVHNEQFF,TGTGCCAGCAGCCAAGATTTTTACCGGTTTGTGCACAATGAGCAGTTCTTC
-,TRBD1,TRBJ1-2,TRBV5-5,CASSLAGLDRVLYGYTF,TGTGCCAGCAGCTTGGCGGGCCTCGACAGGGTATTATATGGCTACACCTTC
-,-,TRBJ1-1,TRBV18,CASSLIPRDTEAFF,TGTGCCAGCTCATTAATCCCAAGAGACACTGAAGCTTTCTTT
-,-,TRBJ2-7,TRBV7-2,CASSLAWSQRSSYEQYF,TGTGCCAGCAGCTTAGCTTGGTCACAAAGGAGCTCCTACGAGCAGTACTTC
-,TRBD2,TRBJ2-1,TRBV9,CASSVVFSGRAQQSEQFF,TGTGCCAGCAGCGTAGTATTTAGCGGGAGGGCCCAGCAGAGTGAGCAGTTCTTC
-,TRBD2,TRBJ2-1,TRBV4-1,CASSPGGQRGDEQFF,TGCGCCAGCAGCCCCGGGGGGCAGCGGGGGGATGAGCAGTTCTTC
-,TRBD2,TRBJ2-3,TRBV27,CASSSTLLAGGTDTQYF,TGTGCCAGCAGTTCAACTCTACTAGCGGGAGGCACAGATACGCAGTATTTT
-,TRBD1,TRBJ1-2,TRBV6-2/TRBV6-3,CASSYRQGYGYTF,TGTGCCAGCAGCTATCGACAGGGCTATGGCTACACCTTC
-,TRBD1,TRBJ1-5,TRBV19,CASNPRGRQGYQPQHF,TGTGCCAGTAACCCCCGGGGGAGACAGGGGTATCAGCCCCAGCATTTT
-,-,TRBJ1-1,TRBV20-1,CSARARAAFF,TGCAGTGCTAGAGCGAGGGCGGCTTTCTTT
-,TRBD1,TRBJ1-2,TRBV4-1,CASSPGQGANYGYTF,TGCGCCAGCAGCCCGGGACAGGGAGCTAACTATGGCTACACCTTC
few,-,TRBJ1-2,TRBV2,CASSEASNYGYTF,TGTGCCAGCAGTGAAGCGAGCAACTATGGCTACACCTTC
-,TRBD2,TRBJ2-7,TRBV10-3,CAISESTVAGGTYEQYF,TGTGCCATCAGTGAGTCGACGGTAGCGGGAGGAACCTACGAGCAGTACTTC
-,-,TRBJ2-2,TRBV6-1,CASSEQGLSGELFF,TGTGCCAGCAGTGAACAGGGGTTGTCCGGGGAGCTGTTTTTT
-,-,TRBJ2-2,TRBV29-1,CSVAGPGELFF,TGCAGCGTTGCGGGTCCCGGGGAGCTGTTTTTT
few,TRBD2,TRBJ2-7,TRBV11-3,CASSLARTSVPEQYF,TGTGCCAGCAGCTTAGCTCGGACTAGCGTCCCGGAGCAGTACTTC
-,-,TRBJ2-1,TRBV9,CASSPLGTDGNEQFF,TGTGCCAGCAGCCCCTTGGGGACTGACGGGAATGAGCAGTTCTTC
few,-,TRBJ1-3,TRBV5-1,CASSLIGDTGNTIYF,TGCGCCAGCAGCTTGATTGGGGACACTGGAAACACCATATATTTT
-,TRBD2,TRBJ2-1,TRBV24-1,CATQPAGGQYNEQFF,TGTGCCACCCAACCAGCGGGGGGGCAATACAATGAGCAGTTCTTC
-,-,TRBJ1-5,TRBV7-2,CASSLGAGGSWQPQHF,TGTGCCAGCAGCTTAGGGGCGGGGGGATCTTGGCAGCCCCAGCATTTT
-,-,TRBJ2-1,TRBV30,CAWSALPREQFF,TGTGCCTGGAGTGCCCTTCCCCGTGAGCAGTTCTTC
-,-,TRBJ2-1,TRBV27,CASSPTDLYNEQFF,TGTGCCAGCAGTCCCACAGACCTTTACAATGAGCAGTTCTTC